This is a list of T cell receptor beta chains from one sample in a study of cytomegalovirus exposure and HLA in healthy donors. The method was immunoSEQ multiplex PCR; TCRdb's version includes in-frame clones alone and lacks a portion of them. The table includes just over 200,000 clones, about 70% detected once. The sample was PBMCs. The source of these receptors is a man between 40 and 49 years old in good health and CMV-seropositive. The conserved cysteine and the conserved F or W are not part of the CDR3 here.

v_gene: TRBV29-1; j_gene: TRBJ2-5; CDR3aa: SVMDRAQETQY
v_gene: TRBV9; j_gene: TRBJ2-3; CDR3aa: ASSVSGFSTDTQY
v_gene: TRBV23-1; j_gene: TRBJ1-5; CDR3aa: ASSRGQVGVMGNQPQH
v_gene: TRBV2; j_gene: TRBJ2-7; CDR3aa: ASTTDTTYEQY
v_gene: TRBV27; j_gene: TRBJ2-2; CDR3aa: ASSFSGGTYTGELF
v_gene: TRBV5-4; j_gene: TRBJ2-7; CDR3aa: ASSVGQEGKQY
v_gene: TRBV6-1; j_gene: TRBJ1-2; CDR3aa: ASSEARTNYGYT
v_gene: TRBV5-6; j_gene: TRBJ1-2; CDR3aa: ASSLGGIYYGYT
v_gene: TRBV9; j_gene: TRBJ2-7; CDR3aa: ASSVEGTGGFREQY
v_gene: TRBV6-1; j_gene: TRBJ1-3; CDR3aa: ASSRQVFSGNTIY
v_gene: TRBV6-6; j_gene: TRBJ1-4; CDR3aa: ASTRANEKLF
v_gene: TRBV6-1; j_gene: TRBJ2-3; CDR3aa: ASRTGTGADTQY
v_gene: TRBV6-5; j_gene: TRBJ1-1; CDR3aa: ASSYSLAQNTEAF
v_gene: TRBV19; j_gene: TRBJ2-5; CDR3aa: ASSISAVRETQY
v_gene: TRBV6-1; j_gene: TRBJ1-2; CDR3aa: ASSPGENYGYT
v_gene: TRBV13; j_gene: TRBJ1-6; CDR3aa: ASSLNGDNSPLH
v_gene: TRBV4-2; j_gene: TRBJ2-1; CDR3aa: ASSQDAWGRNEQF
v_gene: TRBV27; j_gene: TRBJ2-1; CDR3aa: ASSLRRTSGGLYNEQF
v_gene: TRBV5-1; j_gene: TRBJ2-3; CDR3aa: ASSLLTSADTQY
v_gene: TRBV13; j_gene: TRBJ2-7; CDR3aa: ASLAGSWGSYEQY
v_gene: TRBV6-5; j_gene: TRBJ1-4; CDR3aa: ASSERGQRVKLF
v_gene: TRBV7-6; j_gene: TRBJ2-1; CDR3aa: ASSSLAESYNEQF
v_gene: TRBV7-9; j_gene: TRBJ1-1; CDR3aa: ASSRGVGSWTEAF
v_gene: TRBV29-1; j_gene: TRBJ2-3; CDR3aa: SVEARDTDTQY
v_gene: TRBV4-1; j_gene: TRBJ2-2; CDR3aa: ASSQVQSSRELF
v_gene: TRBV5-1; j_gene: TRBJ2-1; CDR3aa: ASSLVAGGRNEQF
v_gene: TRBV5-1; j_gene: TRBJ2-1; CDR3aa: ASSLRQGYNEQF
v_gene: TRBV19; j_gene: TRBJ1-5; CDR3aa: ASSMSQGYQPQH
v_gene: TRBV7-8; j_gene: TRBJ2-1; CDR3aa: ASSFRTRIPDMIEQF
v_gene: TRBV13; j_gene: TRBJ2-2; CDR3aa: ASSPKLTGQRGELF
v_gene: TRBV4-1; j_gene: TRBJ1-2; CDR3aa: ASSQARQAHGYT
v_gene: TRBV7-2; j_gene: TRBJ1-1; CDR3aa: ASSLIQGGAF